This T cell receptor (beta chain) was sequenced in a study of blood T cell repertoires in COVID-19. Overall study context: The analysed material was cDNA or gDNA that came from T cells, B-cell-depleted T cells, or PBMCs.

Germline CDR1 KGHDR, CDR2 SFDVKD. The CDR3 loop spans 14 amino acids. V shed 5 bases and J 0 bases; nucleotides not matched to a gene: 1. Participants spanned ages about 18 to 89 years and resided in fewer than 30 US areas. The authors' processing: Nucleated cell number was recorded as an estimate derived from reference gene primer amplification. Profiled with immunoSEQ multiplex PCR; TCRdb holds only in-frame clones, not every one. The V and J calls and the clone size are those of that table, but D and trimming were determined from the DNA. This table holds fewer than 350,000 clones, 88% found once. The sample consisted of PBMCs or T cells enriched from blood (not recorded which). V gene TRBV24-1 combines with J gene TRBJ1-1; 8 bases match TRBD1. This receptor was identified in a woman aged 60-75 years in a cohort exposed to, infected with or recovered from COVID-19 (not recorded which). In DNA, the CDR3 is TGTGCCACCAGTGTGGGACAGGTGAACACTGAAGCTTTCTTT. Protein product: CATSVGQVNTEAFF.